A selection of T cell receptor beta chains follows, all from one sample in a study of metastatic and nonmetastatic thyroid tumors. TCRdb used MiXCR to call clones anew from the PCR reads. The table has roughly 16,000 clones, around 20% seen once. Sequencing was done on a sample of blood. The source is a female donor with papillary thyroid cancer or a benign thyroid nodule (not recorded which). Some clones in this sample may be carry-over from other donors' samples. CDR3s include the opening cysteine and the closing phenylalanine or tryptophan.

TRBV28 | CASSPMTGFRREQYF
TRBV4-3 | CASSQGPGLRGYGYTF
TRBV27 | CASSLRDLSYEQYF
TRBV7-9 | CASSWFPGRNTIYF
TRBV6-1 | CASSTGLSGANVLTF
TRBV5-6 | CASSLAGREKLFF
TRBV24-1 | CASSDNAGELFF
TRBV7-2 | CASSAQVGEEQFF
TRBV5-6 | CASSLSSGGYQETQYF
TRBV6-2/TRBV6-3 | CASSYSEGFSSYNEQFF
TRBV5-4 | CASSLSPGGAHEQYF
TRBV5-1 | CASSLLTDQETQYF
TRBV7-2 | CASSWTGAAEAFF
TRBV9 | CASSVGQSGNTIYF
TRBV30 | CAWSPRGDEQYF
TRBV6-5 | CASSYSTVGRNEQFF
TRBV24-1 | CATSYEVPEQFF
TRBV10-3 | CAISELVSTDTQYF
TRBV27 | CASSLSSGTRDYTF
TRBV6-1 | CASLFTGVVPEQYF
TRBV20-1 | CSDKGRASTDTQYF
TRBV6-1 | CASRPGDSNQPQHF
TRBV5-1 | CASSLAGTYEQYF
TRBV30 | CAWSKDRNEQFF
TRBV5-6 | CASSLEGLAVAKNIQYF
TRBV9 | CASSVRSTGVVGEQYF
TRBV4-2 | CASSQDQAGDETQYF
TRBV5-4 | CASSSQTGLAENEQFF
TRBV20-1 | CSARGGQSGEQYF
TRBV6-6 | CASSYLDRVRGGDTGAFF
TRBV6-1 | CASSNTGKLFF
TRBV7-3 | CASSLSSGSFTDTQYF
TRBV10-1 | CASSEMGRENIQYF
TRBV6-1 | CASSEVGQSPLHF
TRBV20-1 | CSAENRQSSYEQYF
TRBV28 | CASSSLAPFQGQPGLGYTF
TRBV5-5 | CASSLAEAHTLYF
TRBV6-2/TRBV6-3 | CATKRRGPADTYEQYF
TRBV6-1 | CASSFYREMNTEAFF
TRBV12-3/TRBV12-4 | CASRRTSGALLTDTQYF
TRBV6-2/TRBV6-3 | CASSYSQGGETEYF
TRBV10-1 | CASSESSGDEAFF
TRBV28 | CASSLGQGSNQPQHF
TRBV28 | CASSSDRVVEKLFF
TRBV7-2 | CASSTPFSEYSYNSPLHF
TRBV6-1 | CASSVSGHTEAFF